The rows below give T cell receptor beta chains drawn from one sample of a study of T cell responses to AZD1222 COVID-19 vaccine. Sequencing was performed with immunoSEQ multiplex PCR; in TCRdb, only in-frame clones are kept and a portion is missing. Of around 180,000 clones detected, 85% to 90% appear once; the ten largest clones hold about 2.5%. The source was peripheral blood, collected on day 0 of MenACWY control vaccination. The receptors come from an adult in good health. Both conserved end residues are trimmed from each CDR3. A D gene is named only where the DNA matches it firmly.

v_gene,d_gene,j_gene,CDR3aa
TRBV19,-,TRBJ1-5,ASMRGSYSNQPQH
TRBV7-3,-,TRBJ2-2,ASSLFGGELF
TRBV27,-,TRBJ2-5,ASKGGSGYQETQY
TRBV27,TRBD1,TRBJ1-6,ASSPGQGSNSPLH
TRBV7-9,-,TRBJ2-3,ASRAPSNDTQY
TRBV5-4,-,TRBJ1-4,ASSPSPTGATNEKLF
TRBV7-2,-,TRBJ2-1,ASSLRVAGIYNEQF
TRBV9,-,TRBJ2-7,ASSVEPGRDYEQY
TRBV2,TRBD2,TRBJ2-1,ASSATSGKFYEQF
TRBV11-2,-,TRBJ2-5,ASSPQGRGPFQIQETQY
TRBV2,-,TRBJ1-2,ASSDRGNYGYT
TRBV14,TRBD1,TRBJ2-5,ASSRTGLSQETQY
TRBV13,-,TRBJ1-3,ATSRTAGNTIY
TRBV29-1,TRBD1,TRBJ1-3,SGKTGNGNTIY
TRBV11-3,-,TRBJ2-1,ASSLGDNEQF
TRBV5-5,-,TRBJ2-7,ASSAAGVEQY
TRBV7-3,TRBD1,TRBJ2-7,ASSLEGVERGLIEQY
TRBV27,TRBD1,TRBJ2-1,ASRDRGTYNEQF
TRBV21-1,-,TRBJ1-1,ASSKMGLNTEAF
TRBV7-2,-,TRBJ1-2,ASSLAQANYGYT
TRBV24-1,TRBD1,TRBJ1-6,ATSDGTGFSPLH
TRBV7-2,-,TRBJ1-2,ASTPMGFVSGYT